The rows below give T cell receptor beta chains drawn from one sample of a study of early T cells in non-severe SARS-CoV-2 infection. TCRdb independently ran MiXCR on the 5' RACE reads; one entry per CDR3 protein. The sample carries about 22,000 distinct CDR3 sequences, 3% to 4% recorded once. Sequencing was done on a sample of whole blood. The source of these receptors is an adult who was a healthcare worker with PCR-confirmed SARS-CoV-2 infection or an uninfected control (not recorded which). CDR3s include the opening cysteine and the closing phenylalanine or tryptophan. Each record gives: D gene, V gene, J gene, clone size, CDR3 protein, CDR3 DNA. The D gene is left open where the match is weak. Clone size appears in some rows only: once, few, many, or a class for an expanded clone.

D: NA; V: TRBV7-2; J: TRBJ1-1; size: many; CDR3: CASSLAHRYEAFF; DNA: TGTGCCAGCAGCTTAGCTCACCGTTATGAAGCTTTCTTT
D: NA; V: TRBV7-9; J: TRBJ2-2; size: few; CDR3: CASLRDTGELFF; DNA: TGTGCCAGCTTGCGGGACACCGGGGAGCTGTTTTTT
D: TRBD1; V: TRBV4-3; J: TRBJ1-4; size: many; CDR3: CASSRNHRGANEKLFF; DNA: TGCGCCAGCAGCCGAAATCACAGGGGAGCTAATGAAAAACTGTTTTTT
D: NA; V: TRBV12-3/TRBV12-4; J: TRBJ1-2; size: NA; CDR3: CASSEGPGGYTF; DNA: TGTGCCAGCAGTGAAGGACCGGGGGGCTACACCTTC
D: TRBD2; V: TRBV10-3; J: TRBJ2-1; size: NA; CDR3: CAISELAGEYNEQFF; DNA: TGTGCCATCAGTGAACTAGCGGGGGAGTACAATGAGCAGTTCTTC
D: NA; V: TRBV19; J: TRBJ2-3; size: NA; CDR3: CASSFGFTDTQYF; DNA: TGTGCCAGTAGTTTTGGGTTCACAGATACGCAGTATTTT
D: NA; V: TRBV19; J: TRBJ1-5; size: many; CDR3: CASSNRVQPQHF; DNA: TGTGCCAGTAGTAACAGGGTTCAGCCCCAGCATTTT
D: NA; V: TRBV2; J: TRBJ1-1; size: few; CDR3: CASSPRGRTEAFF; DNA: TGTGCCAGCAGTCCCAGGGGCAGGACTGAAGCTTTCTTT
D: TRBD2; V: TRBV11-2; J: TRBJ2-1; size: few; CDR3: CASSLSLGLAGNEQFF; DNA: TGTGCCAGCAGCTTATCGCTGGGACTAGCGGGAAATGAGCAGTTCTTC
D: NA; V: TRBV28; J: TRBJ2-7; size: medium-sized; CDR3: CASSRTPSSYEQYF; DNA: TGTGCCAGCAGTCGAACTCCGAGCTCCTACGAGCAGTACTTC
D: TRBD1; V: TRBV2; J: TRBJ1-6; size: many; CDR3: CASWGQNYNSPLHF; DNA: TGTGCCAGCTGGGGACAGAACTATAATTCACCCCTCCACTTT
D: NA; V: TRBV29-1; J: TRBJ1-5; size: many; CDR3: CSAADRNQPQHF; DNA: TGCAGCGCCGCAGACAGGAACCAGCCCCAGCATTTT
D: NA; V: TRBV28; J: TRBJ1-2; size: many; CDR3: CASLRGYTF; DNA: TGTGCCAGCCTCCGGGGCTACACCTTC
D: NA; V: TRBV19; J: TRBJ1-1; size: many; CDR3: CASTFGVEAFF; DNA: TGTGCCAGTACCTTTGGGGTTGAAGCTTTCTTT